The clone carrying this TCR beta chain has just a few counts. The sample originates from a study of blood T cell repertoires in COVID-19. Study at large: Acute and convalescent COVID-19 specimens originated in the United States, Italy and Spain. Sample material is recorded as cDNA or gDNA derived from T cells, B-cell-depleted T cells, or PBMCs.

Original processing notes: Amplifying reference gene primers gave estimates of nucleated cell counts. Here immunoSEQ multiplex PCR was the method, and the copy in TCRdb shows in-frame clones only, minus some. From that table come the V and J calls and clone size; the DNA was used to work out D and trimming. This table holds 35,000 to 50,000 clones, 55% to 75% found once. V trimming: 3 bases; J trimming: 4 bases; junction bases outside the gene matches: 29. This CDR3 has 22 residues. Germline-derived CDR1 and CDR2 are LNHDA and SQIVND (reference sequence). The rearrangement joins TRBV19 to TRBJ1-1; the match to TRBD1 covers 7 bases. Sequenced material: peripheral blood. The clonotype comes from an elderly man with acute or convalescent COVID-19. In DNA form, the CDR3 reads TGTGCCAGTAGTATGTACCGGGACAGAGATTCCAACTGGGCCCTTTACGGCACTGAAGCTTTCTTT. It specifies CASSMYRDRDSNWALYGTEAFF.